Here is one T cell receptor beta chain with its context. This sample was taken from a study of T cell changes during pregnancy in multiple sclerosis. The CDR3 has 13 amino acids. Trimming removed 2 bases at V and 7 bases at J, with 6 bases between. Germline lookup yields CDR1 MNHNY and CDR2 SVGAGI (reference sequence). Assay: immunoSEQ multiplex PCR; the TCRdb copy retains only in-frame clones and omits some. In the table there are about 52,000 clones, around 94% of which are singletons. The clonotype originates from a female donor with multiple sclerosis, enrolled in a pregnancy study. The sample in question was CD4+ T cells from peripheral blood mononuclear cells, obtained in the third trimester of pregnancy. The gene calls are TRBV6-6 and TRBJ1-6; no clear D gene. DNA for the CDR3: TGTGCCAGCAGTTACGTCGAGAATTCACCCCTCCACTTT. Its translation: CASSYVENSPLHF.